This T cell receptor (beta chain) emerged from a study of blood T cell repertoires in COVID-19. Overall study context: The origin of the acute and convalescent COVID-19 samples was the United States, Italy and Spain. T cells, B-cell-depleted T cells, or PBMCs provided the cDNA or gDNA that served as material.

In the authors' workflow: Reference gene primer amplification in the assay estimated nucleated cell counts. Profiling relied on immunoSEQ multiplex PCR, and the TCRdb table lists in-frame clones only, not all of them. V, J and clone size reflect that table, while D and trimming were determined from the DNA. The table has 200,000 to 250,000 clones, over 80% seen once. Looked up from germline, CDR1 is MGHRA and CDR2 is YSYEKL. Trimming pared 0 bases from V and 7 bases from J, leaving 9 bases between. This CDR3 has 13 amino acids. The Seattle patients, enrolled during active infection, were followed longitudinally.

This clonotype was sampled from a woman in her thirties with COVID-19, enrolled during active disease. The V gene is TRBV4-1, the J gene TRBJ1-2; tentatively, D is TRBD1 (5 bases). Input material: peripheral blood. CDR3 DNA sequence: TGCGCCAGCAGCCAAGACAGGGTGAGTGGCTACACCTTC. It specifies CASSQDRVSGYTF.